This entry features one T cell receptor beta chain sequence. Sequenced by immunoSEQ multiplex PCR; TCRdb stores in-frame clones only, minus some. The table records under 250,000 clones, about four fifths of them present only once. V was pared by 3 bases and J by 0 bases, with 2 bases between. The V gene's germline CDR1 is KGHSH and CDR2 LQKENI. The CDR3 covers 13 residues. This sample is drawn from a study of blood T cell repertoires in COVID-19. Study overall: Samples came from the United States, Italy and Spain, spanning acute and convalescent COVID-19.

The chain employs TRBV18 and TRBJ1-4, with no clear D. The source material was peripheral blood. The sequence was collected from a woman aged 40 to 49 with acute or convalescent COVID-19. CDR3 residues: CASSPSTNEKLFF. The CDR3, as DNA: TGTGCCAGCTCACCCTCAACTAATGAAAAACTGTTTTTT.